The 18 T cell receptor beta chains in this list originate from one sample, sequenced in a study of shared clonotypes between healthy human individuals. The data were produced by immunoSEQ multiplex PCR, yet TCRdb's version contains in-frame clones alone and is incomplete. The sample gives approximately 1,000,000 clones, roughly 77% of which show up once; almost 0.9% is in the top ten. Material: memory CD4+ T cells from PBMCs. Subset of the sample: CD45RA-negative fraction. The receptors were sampled from a man between 18 and 35 years old in good health. Some clones in this sample may be carry-over from other donors' samples.

The V gene is TRBV27, the J gene TRBJ2-1; 8 nucleotides agree with TRBD1. CDR1 and CDR2 from the germline V gene are MNHEY and SMNVEV (reference sequence). CDR3 length: 15 amino acids. V lost 3 bases to trimming and J lost 7 bases; unmatched junction nucleotides: 8. CDR3 sequence (DNA): TGTGCCAGCAGTTTCCGGGACAGGTACCGAAATGAGCAGTTCTTC. Translated: CASSFRDRYRNEQFF.

The table lists this clone with a count of one. This chain links TRBV7-2 with TRBJ2-7; 7 nucleotides line up with TRBD2. Germline V gene sequence: CDR1 SGHTA, CDR2 FQGNSA. This CDR3 has 14 amino acids. V trimming: 1 base; J trimming: 5 bases; junction bases outside the gene matches: 5. CDR3 sequence reads: CASSLGGRTDEQYF. CDR3 nucleotide sequence: TGTGCCAGCAGCTTAGGCGGGAGAACAGACGAGCAGTACTTC.

Comments on this clone: A much larger clone differs by one base, so this may be a read error. The sample has other DNA sequences that encode this CDR3 too. The chain couples TRBV27 to TRBJ1-5; D is ambiguous. V lost 5 bases, J lost 2 bases, and 7 bases lay in between. Germline V gene lookup returns CDR1 MNHEY and CDR2 SMNVEV (reference sequence). The CDR3 is 13 residues long. CDR3 in amino acids: CASSPSRNQPQHF. CDR3 DNA sequence: TGTGCCAGCAGTCCCTCCCGCAATCAGCCCCAGCATTTT.

This clone has only one observation. The rearrangement uses TRBV18 and TRBJ2-3, with D tentatively TRBD2 (6 bases). Germline V gene sequence: CDR1 KGHSH, CDR2 LQKENI. CDR3 length equals 17 residues. V lost 3 bases to trimming and J lost 2 bases, with 18 bases between them. CDR3 bases: TGTGCCAGCTCACCCCCGAAGCAGACGGGACTCACAGATACGCAGTATTTT. Translation gives CASSPPKQTGLTDTQYF.

This clone was counted a single time. The chain couples TRBV29-1 to TRBJ2-3; possibly TRBD1 for D (5 bases). The CDR3 consists of 15 residues. Trimming pared 4 bases from V and 2 bases from J, leaving 16 bases between. Germline V gene data show CDR1 as SQVTM and CDR2 as ANQGSEA. For the CDR3, the DNA is TGCAGCGTTGTCTTCACAGGTGGGGCCACAGATACGCAGTATTTT. It translates to CSVVFTGGATDTQYF.

The chain recombines TRBV5-8 with TRBJ2-2; TRBD1 agrees at 7 bases. The V gene's germline CDR1 is SGHTS and CDR2 YDEGEE. The CDR3 sequence is 16 residues long. J gave up 2 bases and V 3 bases, and 7 bases lay outside the gene matches. CDR3 region: CASSSGTDFNTGELFF. The CDR3 DNA is TGTGCCAGCAGCTCAGGGACAGACTTCAACACCGGGGAGCTGTTTTTT.

The chain links TRBV4-1 to TRBJ2-2, with unresolved D. V gave up 0 bases and J gave up 4 bases, with 18 bases separating them. The length of the CDR3 is 18 residues. CDR1 and CDR2 (germline): MGHRA, YSYEKL. The CDR3 nucleotides read TGCGCCAGCAGCCAAGATCGACGAGACTCAAAATTCACCGGGGAGCTGTTTTTT. It is translated as CASSQDRRDSKFTGELFF.

The chain is built from TRBV18 and TRBJ2-7, with a possible D match to TRBD2 (5 bases). CDR1 is KGHSH and CDR2 is LQKENI in the germline V gene. The CDR3 runs 14 residues. Trimming left V 3 bases short and J 4 bases short, with 13 bases between. CDR3 sequence (DNA): TGTGCCAGCTCACCCCAGCGGAACAGATACGAGCAGTACTTC. Protein sequence: CASSPQRNRYEQYF.

This clone was seen once. The rearrangement joins TRBV9 to TRBJ1-1; 7 bases align to TRBD1. Germline loops: CDR1 SGDLS, CDR2 YYNGEE. The V gene end was trimmed by 2 bases and the J gene end by 5 bases; junction bases not matched to a gene: 6. The CDR3 sequence is 14 residues long. Written as DNA, the CDR3 is TGTGCCAGCAGCGTCGACAGGGCCTATACTGAAGCTTTCTTT. This gives the protein CASSVDRAYTEAFF.

V usage is TRBV5-6 and J usage is TRBJ1-3; the D gene is possibly TRBD1 (5 bases). Trimming shortened V by 1 base and J by 4 bases, and 12 bases separated the two germline ends. Germline V gene sequence: CDR1 SGHDT, CDR2 YYEEEE. The CDR3 has 15 amino acids. The CDR3 nucleotides read TGTGCCAGCAGCTTGTCGGCGGGGCCGGGAAACACCATATATTTT. Translated, it gives CASSLSAGPGNTIYF.

This chain links TRBV18 with TRBJ2-3, with 10 bases identical to TRBD1. CDR1 KGHSH and CDR2 LQKENI come from the germline V gene. CDR3 length: 15 residues. The V and J ends lost 5 bases and 6 bases, in that order; junction bases with no gene match: 8. CDR3 bases: TGTGCCAGCTCAGCGGACAGGGGGAGGTCGGATACGCAGTATTTT. Translating gives CASSADRGRSDTQYF.

The chain couples TRBV10-3 to TRBJ2-1; TRBD1 might be the D (6 bases). V was pared by 3 bases and J by 7 bases, with 19 bases between. Per the germline V gene, CDR1 is ENHRY and CDR2 is SYGVKD. CDR3 length equals 16 residues. The DNA of the CDR3 is TGTGCCATCAGTGACTTGGCCAGGGGAATGGGGAATGAGCAGTTCTTC. Protein sequence: CAISDLARGMGNEQFF.

V usage is TRBV5-4 and J usage is TRBJ1-2, with TRBD1 matching 9 bases. The CDR3 has 15 amino acids. CDR1 is SGHNT and CDR2 is YYREEE in the germline V gene (reference sequence). After removal of 3 bases from V and 6 bases from J, the junction contained 9 bases not matched to a gene. CDR3 bases: TGTGCCAGCAGCTCCGGGACAGGGCTATGGGATGGCTACACCTTC. It specifies CASSSGTGLWDGYTF.

This clone appeared a few times. The V and J genes are TRBV10-2 and TRBJ1-5; no definite D call. In germline, CDR1 is WSHSY, CDR2 SAAADI. The CDR3 runs 14 residues. With 0 bases removed from V and 7 bases from J, the gap between germline ends came to 10 bases. CDR3 sequence: CASSESSLGQPQHF. The CDR3 region has the DNA TGCGCCAGCAGTGAGTCGTCCCTGGGGCAGCCCCAGCATTTT.

This clone has just a few counts. This chain joins TRBV6-1 and TRBJ1-5; TRBD1 agrees at 7 bases. Germline V gene data show CDR1 as MNHNS and CDR2 as SASEGT. The CDR3 consists of 15 residues. V gave up 3 bases and J gave up 6 bases; unmatched junction bases: 8. This CDR3 is CASSDGRGNSQPQHF. The CDR3 DNA sequence: TGTGCCAGCAGTGATGGCAGGGGGAATAGTCAGCCCCAGCATTTT.

V and J are TRBV5-1 and TRBJ2-7, with D perhaps matching TRBD1 (6 bases). CDR1 SGHRS and CDR2 YFSETQ come from the germline V gene. The CDR3 has 14 amino acids. Trimming pared 4 bases from V and 4 bases from J, leaving 15 bases between. The CDR3 sequence: CASSVGGGKYEQYF. DNA for the CDR3: TGCGCCAGCAGCGTGGGTGGGGGCAAGTACGAGCAGTACTTC. Based on the CDR3 plus reference TRBV5-1 and TRBJ2-7, the full variable domain is KAGVTQTPRYLIKTRGQQVTLSCSPISGHRSVSWYQQTPGQGLQFLFEYFSETQRNKGNFPGRFSGRQFSNSRSEMNVSTLELGDSALYLCASSVGGGKYEQYFGPGTRLTVT.

Comment on this clone: The same CDR3 arises from other DNA sequences in this sample as well. The rearrangement links TRBV7-8 to TRBJ1-5; unclear D gene. There are 12 residues in the CDR3. Germline CDR1 SGHVS, CDR2 FQNEAQ. The V gene lost 5 bases and the J gene lost 4 bases, with 6 bases spanning the gap. This CDR3 is CASSRTNQPQHF. The CDR3 DNA follows: TGTGCCAGCAGCCGAACAAATCAGCCCCAGCATTTT.

This clone was seen just once. The rearrangement links TRBV9 to TRBJ2-7; 7 bases line up with TRBD2. After removal of 0 bases from V and 5 bases from J, the junction contained 8 bases not matched to a gene. CDR1 is SGDLS and CDR2 is YYNGEE in the germline V gene. CDR3 length: 15 amino acids. CDR3 amino acids: CASSVGRAGVHEQYF. CDR3 coding DNA: TGTGCCAGCAGCGTAGGACGGGCGGGAGTTCACGAGCAGTACTTC.